This T cell receptor beta chain is drawn from a study of blood T cell repertoires in COVID-19. This table comes from immunoSEQ multiplex PCR, and its TCRdb copy is limited to in-frame clones, with some not included. There are 75,000 to 95,000 clones in the sample; around 80% occur only once, and 12% lies in the top ten. CDR3 length equals 14 residues. CDR1 and CDR2 from the germline V gene are KGHDR and SFDVKD. Germline trimming cut 3 bases from V and 6 bases from J; bases unmatched to any gene: 4. The rearrangement uses TRBV24-1 and TRBJ1-2, with TRBD1 identical over 9 bases. The sequence was collected from a woman aged 40 to 49 with active or convalescent COVID-19. Sequenced sample: peripheral blood. The CDR3 here is CATSDTGGLDGYTF. In DNA form, the CDR3 reads TGTGCCACCAGTGATACAGGGGGCCTGGATGGCTACACCTTC.